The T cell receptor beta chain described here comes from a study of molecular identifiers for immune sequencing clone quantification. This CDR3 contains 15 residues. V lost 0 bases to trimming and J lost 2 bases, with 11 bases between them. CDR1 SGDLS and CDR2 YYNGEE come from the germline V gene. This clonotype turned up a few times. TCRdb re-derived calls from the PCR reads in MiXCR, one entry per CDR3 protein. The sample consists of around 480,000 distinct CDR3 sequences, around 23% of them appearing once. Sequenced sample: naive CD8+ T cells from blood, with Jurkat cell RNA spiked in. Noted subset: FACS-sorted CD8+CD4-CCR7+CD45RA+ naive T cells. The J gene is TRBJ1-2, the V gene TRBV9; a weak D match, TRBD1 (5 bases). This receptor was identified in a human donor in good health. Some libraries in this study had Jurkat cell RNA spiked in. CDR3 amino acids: CASSVDQGTNYGYTF. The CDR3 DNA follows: TGTGCCAGCAGCGTAGACCAGGGCACAAACTATGGCTACACCTTC.